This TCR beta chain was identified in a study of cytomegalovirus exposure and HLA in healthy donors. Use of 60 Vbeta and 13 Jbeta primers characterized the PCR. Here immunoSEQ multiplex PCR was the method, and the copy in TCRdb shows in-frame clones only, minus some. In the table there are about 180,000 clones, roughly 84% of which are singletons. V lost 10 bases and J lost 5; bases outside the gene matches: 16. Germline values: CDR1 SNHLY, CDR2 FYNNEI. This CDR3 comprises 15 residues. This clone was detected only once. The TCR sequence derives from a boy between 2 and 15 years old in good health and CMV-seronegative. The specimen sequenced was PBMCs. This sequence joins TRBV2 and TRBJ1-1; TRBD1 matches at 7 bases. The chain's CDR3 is CAIRKRQGGWTEAFF. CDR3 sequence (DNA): TGTGCCATTAGAAAACGACAGGGAGGTTGGACTGAAGCTTTCTTT.